The rows below give T cell receptor beta chains drawn from one sample of a study of CD8 T cells in Susac syndrome. TCRdb reprocessed the immunoSEQ multiplex PCR reads via MiXCR and lists one record per CDR3 protein. The sample lists 150,000 to 200,000 distinct CDR3 sequences, 90% to 95% occurring once. The material sequenced was CD8+ T cells from PBMCs. The receptors stem from a human donor with multiple sclerosis. The CDR3 runs from the conserved cysteine through the conserved F or W. Fields, in order: CDR3 DNA, CDR3 protein, J gene, V gene, D gene, CDR3 length, clone size. A D gene is named only where the DNA matches it firmly. Rows give clone size only sometimes, using once, few, many, or a class for an expanded clone.

CDR3 DNA: TGCGCCAGCAGCTTAACGACAGGGAGGAACACTGAAGCTTTCTTT
CDR3 protein: CASSLTTGRNTEAFF
J gene: TRBJ1-1
V gene: TRBV5-1
D gene: TRBD1
CDR3 length: 15
clone size: NA

CDR3 DNA: TGTGCCACCGAAGGACGACCGGGACTAGCGGGGCGGAGCTCCTACAATGAGCAGTTCTTC
CDR3 protein: CATEGRPGLAGRSSYNEQFF
J gene: TRBJ2-1
V gene: TRBV3-1
D gene: TRBD2
CDR3 length: 20
clone size: NA

CDR3 DNA: TGTGCCAGCAGCGGTAGGACAGGGTGGCAAGAGACCCAGTACTTC
CDR3 protein: CASSGRTGWQETQYF
J gene: TRBJ2-5
V gene: TRBV9
D gene: TRBD1
CDR3 length: 15
clone size: NA

CDR3 DNA: TGCAGTGCCAAGGGACAGTGGCAAGAGACCCAGTACTTC
CDR3 protein: CSAKGQWQETQYF
J gene: TRBJ2-5
V gene: TRBV20-1
D gene: TRBD1
CDR3 length: 13
clone size: NA

CDR3 DNA: TGCAGTGCTAGAGATCTTGGGTTGATCAACGAGCAGTACTTC
CDR3 protein: CSARDLGLINEQYF
J gene: TRBJ2-7
V gene: TRBV20-1
D gene: NA
CDR3 length: 14
clone size: NA

CDR3 DNA: TGTGCCAGCAGCTTACCGAGCAACTTCGGAGGGCCACGAGAGACCCAGTACTTC
CDR3 protein: CASSLPSNFGGPRETQYF
J gene: TRBJ2-5
V gene: TRBV7-9
D gene: NA
CDR3 length: 18
clone size: NA

CDR3 DNA: TGTGCCAGCAGTTCCAAGGGCCGCCATGGGGAGACCCAGTACTTC
CDR3 protein: CASSSKGRHGETQYF
J gene: TRBJ2-5
V gene: TRBV12-3/TRBV12-4
D gene: NA
CDR3 length: 15
clone size: NA

CDR3 DNA: TGCAGTGCTGCAGGGGGTGAAGCTTTCTTT
CDR3 protein: CSAAGGEAFF
J gene: TRBJ1-1
V gene: TRBV20-1
D gene: TRBD1
CDR3 length: 10
clone size: NA

CDR3 DNA: TGTGCCAGCAGCGCGCTGCCCATAGCGGGCAATGAGCAGTTCTTC
CDR3 protein: CASSALPIAGNEQFF
J gene: TRBJ2-1
V gene: TRBV7-3
D gene: TRBD2
CDR3 length: 15
clone size: NA

CDR3 DNA: TGCAGCGTTTATGTGCCCTACGAGCAGTACTTC
CDR3 protein: CSVYVPYEQYF
J gene: TRBJ2-7
V gene: TRBV29-1
D gene: NA
CDR3 length: 11
clone size: NA

CDR3 DNA: TGTGCCAGCAGCGTGAGCGGGGGGAATAACAATGAGCAGTTCTTC
CDR3 protein: CASSVSGGNNNEQFF
J gene: TRBJ2-1
V gene: TRBV9
D gene: TRBD2
CDR3 length: 15
clone size: NA

CDR3 DNA: TGTGCCAGCAGCTTAGGCCACCAGTTGAATGAGCAGTTCTTC
CDR3 protein: CASSLGHQLNEQFF
J gene: TRBJ2-1
V gene: TRBV13
D gene: NA
CDR3 length: 14
clone size: NA

CDR3 DNA: TGTGCCAGCAGTGAACTAGGGGACACCAACTCCTACGAGCAGTACTTC
CDR3 protein: CASSELGDTNSYEQYF
J gene: TRBJ2-7
V gene: TRBV2
D gene: NA
CDR3 length: 16
clone size: NA

CDR3 DNA: TGTGCCAGCAGTTCCGGGGGGCCCTACAATGAGCAGTTCTTC
CDR3 protein: CASSSGGPYNEQFF
J gene: TRBJ2-1
V gene: TRBV6-5
D gene: NA
CDR3 length: 14
clone size: few

CDR3 DNA: TGTGCCTGGAGTGTAGGCGGGCCCAATGAGCAGTTCTTC
CDR3 protein: CAWSVGGPNEQFF
J gene: TRBJ2-1
V gene: TRBV30
D gene: NA
CDR3 length: 13
clone size: NA

CDR3 DNA: TGCAGTGCAACCGCCCACTCGGGAGAGCAGTTCTTC
CDR3 protein: CSATAHSGEQFF
J gene: TRBJ2-1
V gene: TRBV20-1
D gene: NA
CDR3 length: 12
clone size: NA

CDR3 DNA: TGCAGCGCCGAGGGGGGGGGAAGCTCCTACGAGCAGTACTTC
CDR3 protein: CSAEGGGSSYEQYF
J gene: TRBJ2-7
V gene: TRBV29-1
D gene: NA
CDR3 length: 14
clone size: NA

CDR3 DNA: TGTGCCAGCAGCTTGTACGGATCCTCCTACGAGCAGTACTTC
CDR3 protein: CASSLYGSSYEQYF
J gene: TRBJ2-7
V gene: TRBV5-4
D gene: NA
CDR3 length: 14
clone size: NA

CDR3 DNA: TGTGCCAGCAGTTTCGGGGGGGGGAACACTGAAGCTTTCTTT
CDR3 protein: CASSFGGGNTEAFF
J gene: TRBJ1-1
V gene: TRBV27
D gene: NA
CDR3 length: 14
clone size: NA

CDR3 DNA: TGCGCCAGCAGCTTGGTCCCTTCGGGAGACAACACAGATACGCAGTATTTT
CDR3 protein: CASSLVPSGDNTDTQYF
J gene: TRBJ2-3
V gene: TRBV5-1
D gene: NA
CDR3 length: 17
clone size: NA

CDR3 DNA: TGTGCCAGCAGGTTCGTGGAAGCGATTTACAACATTCAGTACTTC
CDR3 protein: CASRFVEAIYNIQYF
J gene: TRBJ2-4
V gene: TRBV7-2
D gene: NA
CDR3 length: 15
clone size: NA

CDR3 DNA: TGCAGTGCTAGAGATAGTTTGCGGACAGAGGACAATGAGCAGTTCTTC
CDR3 protein: CSARDSLRTEDNEQFF
J gene: TRBJ2-1
V gene: TRBV20-1
D gene: NA
CDR3 length: 16
clone size: NA

CDR3 DNA: TGTGCCAGCAGCGCCGGGACTCCCGGCAGCACCGGGGAGCTGTTTTTT
CDR3 protein: CASSAGTPGSTGELFF
J gene: TRBJ2-2
V gene: TRBV11-1
D gene: NA
CDR3 length: 16
clone size: NA

CDR3 DNA: TGTGCCAGCAGCCCCCAGGAGAGGGGGACTGAAGCTTTCTTT
CDR3 protein: CASSPQERGTEAFF
J gene: TRBJ1-1
V gene: TRBV7-9
D gene: NA
CDR3 length: 14
clone size: NA

CDR3 DNA: TGCAGCGTTGAAGATGACCGTTACGAGCAGTACTTC
CDR3 protein: CSVEDDRYEQYF
J gene: TRBJ2-7
V gene: TRBV29-1
D gene: NA
CDR3 length: 12
clone size: NA

CDR3 DNA: TGTGCCAGCAGCCACGAACAGGGAACCGGGGAGCTGTTTTTT
CDR3 protein: CASSHEQGTGELFF
J gene: TRBJ2-2
V gene: TRBV4-2
D gene: NA
CDR3 length: 14
clone size: NA

CDR3 DNA: TGTGCCAGCAGCTTAGAGGTCTCCTACGAGCAGTACTTC
CDR3 protein: CASSLEVSYEQYF
J gene: TRBJ2-7
V gene: TRBV7-9
D gene: NA
CDR3 length: 13
clone size: NA

CDR3 DNA: TGTGCCAGCAGCTTTTGGACAGATAGCACAGATACGCAGTATTTT
CDR3 protein: CASSFWTDSTDTQYF
J gene: TRBJ2-3
V gene: TRBV7-2
D gene: NA
CDR3 length: 15
clone size: NA

CDR3 DNA: TGTGCCAGCTCACCACTTGAGTCTGGAGCCTTCAATGAGCAGTTCTTC
CDR3 protein: CASSPLESGAFNEQFF
J gene: TRBJ2-1
V gene: TRBV18
D gene: NA
CDR3 length: 16
clone size: NA

CDR3 DNA: TGCGCCAGCAGCTTGGTTCTAGCCACAGATACGCAGTATTTT
CDR3 protein: CASSLVLATDTQYF
J gene: TRBJ2-3
V gene: TRBV5-1
D gene: NA
CDR3 length: 14
clone size: NA

CDR3 DNA: TGCAGTGCTAGAAAGTGGCGGGCCTACGAGCAGTACTTC
CDR3 protein: CSARKWRAYEQYF
J gene: TRBJ2-7
V gene: TRBV20-1
D gene: NA
CDR3 length: 13
clone size: NA

CDR3 DNA: TGCAGCGTCCGACTTAAGGGGACCACTTACAATGAGCAGTTCTTC
CDR3 protein: CSVRLKGTTYNEQFF
J gene: TRBJ2-1
V gene: TRBV29-1
D gene: NA
CDR3 length: 15
clone size: NA

CDR3 DNA: TGCAGTGCTAGGACTAGCGGGGGGGTTGATGAGCAGTTCTTC
CDR3 protein: CSARTSGGVDEQFF
J gene: TRBJ2-1
V gene: TRBV20-1
D gene: TRBD2
CDR3 length: 14
clone size: NA

CDR3 DNA: TGTGCCAGCAGCCCCTTGGGGACTGAAGCTTTCTTT
CDR3 protein: CASSPLGTEAFF
J gene: TRBJ1-1
V gene: TRBV9
D gene: NA
CDR3 length: 12
clone size: NA

CDR3 DNA: TGCAGCGTCCATGCGTCTGAGCAGTTCTTC
CDR3 protein: CSVHASEQFF
J gene: TRBJ2-1
V gene: TRBV29-1
D gene: NA
CDR3 length: 10
clone size: NA

CDR3 DNA: TGTGCCAGCAGTCCTACCGGCACTGAAGCTTTCTTT
CDR3 protein: CASSPTGTEAFF
J gene: TRBJ1-1
V gene: TRBV7-9
D gene: NA
CDR3 length: 12
clone size: NA

CDR3 DNA: TGTGCCAGCAGTTTTCTACAGGGAGTTGGCTACACCTTC
CDR3 protein: CASSFLQGVGYTF
J gene: TRBJ1-2
V gene: TRBV12-3/TRBV12-4
D gene: NA
CDR3 length: 13
clone size: NA

CDR3 DNA: TGTGCCAGCAGCGGGCGGGTTCAGGGGCACCAAGAGACCCAGTACTTC
CDR3 protein: CASSGRVQGHQETQYF
J gene: TRBJ2-5
V gene: TRBV7-9
D gene: NA
CDR3 length: 16
clone size: NA

CDR3 DNA: TGTGCCAGCAGCTTAGACTCAGATACGCAGTATTTT
CDR3 protein: CASSLDSDTQYF
J gene: TRBJ2-3
V gene: TRBV7-9
D gene: NA
CDR3 length: 12
clone size: NA

CDR3 DNA: TGTGCCAGCAGCGTAGTCACCAGGGGGGGCTACACCTTC
CDR3 protein: CASSVVTRGGYTF
J gene: TRBJ1-2
V gene: TRBV9
D gene: TRBD1
CDR3 length: 13
clone size: NA

CDR3 DNA: TGTGCCAGCCAAGGTTCTGGCTACACCTTC
CDR3 protein: CASQGSGYTF
J gene: TRBJ1-2
V gene: TRBV9
D gene: NA
CDR3 length: 10
clone size: NA

CDR3 DNA: TGTGCCACCAGCAGATATTCCCTAGCGGGAGATCATGAGCAGTTCTTC
CDR3 protein: CATSRYSLAGDHEQFF
J gene: TRBJ2-1
V gene: TRBV15
D gene: TRBD2
CDR3 length: 16
clone size: NA

CDR3 DNA: TGTGCTAGTGGTCTAGCGGGAGATATAATCCATGAGCAGTTCTTC
CDR3 protein: CASGLAGDIIHEQFF
J gene: TRBJ2-1
V gene: TRBV12-5
D gene: TRBD2
CDR3 length: 15
clone size: NA

CDR3 DNA: TGTGCCAGCAGTACCCAGGGGGATGAGCAGTTCTTC
CDR3 protein: CASSTQGDEQFF
J gene: TRBJ2-1
V gene: TRBV27
D gene: TRBD1
CDR3 length: 12
clone size: NA

CDR3 DNA: TGCAGCGTCAGAGAGAGGGCCAACGTCCTGACTTTC
CDR3 protein: CSVRERANVLTF
J gene: TRBJ2-6
V gene: TRBV29-1
D gene: NA
CDR3 length: 12
clone size: NA

CDR3 DNA: TGTGCCAGCAGTCCGGACGGATCTAACTATGGCTACACCTTC
CDR3 protein: CASSPDGSNYGYTF
J gene: TRBJ1-2
V gene: TRBV27
D gene: NA
CDR3 length: 14
clone size: NA

CDR3 DNA: TGCAGTGCTAGAGAAGTGACTAGTACGAATGAGCAGTTCTTC
CDR3 protein: CSAREVTSTNEQFF
J gene: TRBJ2-1
V gene: TRBV20-1
D gene: NA
CDR3 length: 14
clone size: NA

CDR3 DNA: TGCAGCGTTGTTAACAGTGACTCCTATGGCTACACCTTC
CDR3 protein: CSVVNSDSYGYTF
J gene: TRBJ1-2
V gene: TRBV29-1
D gene: NA
CDR3 length: 13
clone size: NA

CDR3 DNA: TGTGCCACCGGACAACAATACAATGAGCAGTTCTTC
CDR3 protein: CATGQQYNEQFF
J gene: TRBJ2-1
V gene: TRBV19
D gene: NA
CDR3 length: 12
clone size: NA

CDR3 DNA: TGTGCCAGCAGCCAACCGGGGGGACTCTACGAGCAGTACTTC
CDR3 protein: CASSQPGGLYEQYF
J gene: TRBJ2-7
V gene: TRBV3-1
D gene: TRBD2
CDR3 length: 14
clone size: NA

CDR3 DNA: TGCAGTGCTAGTGTGTTGAATGAGCAGTTCTTC
CDR3 protein: CSASVLNEQFF
J gene: TRBJ2-1
V gene: TRBV20-1
D gene: NA
CDR3 length: 11
clone size: few